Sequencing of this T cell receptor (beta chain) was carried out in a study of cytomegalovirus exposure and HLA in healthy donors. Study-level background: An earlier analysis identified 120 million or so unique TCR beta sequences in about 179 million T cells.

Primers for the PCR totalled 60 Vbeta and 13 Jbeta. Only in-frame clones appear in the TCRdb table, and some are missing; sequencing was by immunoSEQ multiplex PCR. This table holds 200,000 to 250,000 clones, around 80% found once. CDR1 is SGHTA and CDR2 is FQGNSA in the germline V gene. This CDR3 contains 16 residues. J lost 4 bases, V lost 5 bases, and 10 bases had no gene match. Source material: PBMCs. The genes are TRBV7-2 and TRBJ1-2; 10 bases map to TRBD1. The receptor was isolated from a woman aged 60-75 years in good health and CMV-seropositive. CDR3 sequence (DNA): TGTGCCAGCAGCCCCACCGGGACAGGGGTAGTCTATGGCTACACCTTC. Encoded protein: CASSPTGTGVVYGYTF.